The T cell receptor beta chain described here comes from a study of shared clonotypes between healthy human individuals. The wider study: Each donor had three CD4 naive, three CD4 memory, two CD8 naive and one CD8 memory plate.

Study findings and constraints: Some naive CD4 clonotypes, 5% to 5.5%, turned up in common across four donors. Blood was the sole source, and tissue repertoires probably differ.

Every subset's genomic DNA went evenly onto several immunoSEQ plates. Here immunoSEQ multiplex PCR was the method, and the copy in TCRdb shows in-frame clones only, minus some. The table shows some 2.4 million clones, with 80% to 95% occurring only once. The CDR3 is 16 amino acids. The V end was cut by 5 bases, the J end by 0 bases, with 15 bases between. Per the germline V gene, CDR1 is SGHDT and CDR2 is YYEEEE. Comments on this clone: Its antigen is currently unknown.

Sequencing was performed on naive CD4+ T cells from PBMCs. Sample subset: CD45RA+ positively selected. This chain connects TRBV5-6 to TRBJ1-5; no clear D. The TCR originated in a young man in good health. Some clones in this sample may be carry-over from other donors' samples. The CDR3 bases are TGTGCCAGCAGTTCCGGACGGAGCTATAGCAATCAGCCCCAGCATTTT. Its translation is CASSSGRSYSNQPQHF.